A selection of T cell receptor beta chains follows, all from one sample in a study of prognosis after radiotherapy for stage I lung cancer. TCRdb itself ran the multiplex PCR reads through MiXCR, one entry per CDR3 protein. The table lists tens of thousands of distinct CDR3 sequences, around 40% of them singletons. The specimen was PBMCs, collected before or after stereotactic body radiation therapy (not recorded which). Receptor source: a donor older than 45 with non-small cell lung cancer. CDR3s include the opening cysteine and the closing phenylalanine or tryptophan. Each record gives: clone size, V gene, J gene, CDR3 protein. The listing skips clone size in some rows; elsewhere it reads once, few, many or a size class.

clone_size: many; v_call: TRBV13; j_call: TRBJ2-3; cdr3_aa: CASSWGDTQYF
clone_size: NA; v_call: TRBV20-1; j_call: TRBJ1-6; cdr3_aa: CSSRREFYSPLYF
clone_size: many; v_call: TRBV4-1; j_call: TRBJ1-4; cdr3_aa: CASSQDRYRAEEKLFF
clone_size: NA; v_call: TRBV28; j_call: TRBJ2-7; cdr3_aa: CASSSPGPYEQYF
clone_size: NA; v_call: TRBV5-1; j_call: TRBJ2-1; cdr3_aa: CASRSQRPSVHEQFF
clone_size: many; v_call: TRBV20-1; j_call: TRBJ1-2; cdr3_aa: CSAECWTDIYGYTF
clone_size: NA; v_call: TRBV7-2; j_call: TRBJ1-2; cdr3_aa: CASSLSVGRGYTF
clone_size: NA; v_call: TRBV27; j_call: TRBJ2-2; cdr3_aa: CAARTSLHSVELFF
clone_size: NA; v_call: TRBV7-2; j_call: TRBJ2-1; cdr3_aa: CASSLVGGTSGYNEQFF
clone_size: many; v_call: TRBV6-1; j_call: TRBJ2-3; cdr3_aa: CASSEMPSGTDTQYF
clone_size: many; v_call: TRBV6-1; j_call: TRBJ2-5; cdr3_aa: CASSPGLATETQYF
clone_size: many; v_call: TRBV3-1; j_call: TRBJ2-2; cdr3_aa: CASSLVDTGELFF
clone_size: many; v_call: TRBV20-1; j_call: TRBJ2-1; cdr3_aa: CSAGGGRDYNEQFF
clone_size: many; v_call: TRBV12-3/TRBV12-4; j_call: TRBJ2-1; cdr3_aa: CASKQVGYNEQFF
clone_size: many; v_call: TRBV19; j_call: TRBJ1-2; cdr3_aa: CASSTPGNGYTF
clone_size: NA; v_call: TRBV27; j_call: TRBJ2-7; cdr3_aa: CASSLKPTSGSLAYEQYF
clone_size: many; v_call: TRBV5-4; j_call: TRBJ1-2; cdr3_aa: CASSPGQERGYTF